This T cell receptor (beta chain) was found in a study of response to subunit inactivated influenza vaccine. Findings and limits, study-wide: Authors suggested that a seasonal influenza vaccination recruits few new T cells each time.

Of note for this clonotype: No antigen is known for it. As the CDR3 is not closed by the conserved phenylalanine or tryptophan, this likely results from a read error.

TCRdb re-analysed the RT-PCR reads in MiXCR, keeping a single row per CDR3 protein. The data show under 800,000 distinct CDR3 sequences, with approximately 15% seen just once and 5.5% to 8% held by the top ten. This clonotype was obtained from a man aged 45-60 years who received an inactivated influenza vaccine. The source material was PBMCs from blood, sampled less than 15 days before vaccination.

CDR3 DNA sequence: TGTGCCAGCAACAGGGCAGGGGGCAATGAGCAGTTCTCC. Residues: CASNRAGGNEQFS. The J gene is TRBJ2-1, the V gene TRBV12-3 or TRBV12-4; 7 bases agree with TRBD1. This CDR3 contains 13 residues. V was pared by 7 bases and J by 6 bases, with 6 bases of the junction left unmatched.